This T cell receptor beta chain came from a study of T cells in Graves' hyperthyroidism and ophthalmopathy. It was RNA transcripts that yielded the amplified TCR beta CDR3 regions. HTBI primers drove first-round RT-PCR of the TCR CDR3. From the multiplex PCR reads, TCRdb called clonotypes with MiXCR, one entry per CDR3 protein. There are 620,000 or so distinct CDR3 sequences in the sample; 13% to 15% occur only once, and around an eighth lies in the top ten. The length of the CDR3 is 14 residues. From germline, CDR1 is DFQATT and CDR2 SNEGSKA (reference sequence). V shed 6 bases and J 10 bases; nucleotides not matched to a gene: 14. Among ophthalmopathy patients, the Clinical Activity Score reached at least 3, the NOSPECS grade reached at least 4, and duration remained under 3 months. This clonotype showed up many times.

This chain joins TRBV20-1 and TRBJ2-1, with 8 bases fitting TRBD1. The source is a woman aged 50 to 60 with Graves' ophthalmopathy. The sequenced sample consisted of blood. DNA of the CDR3: TGCAGTGCAAGTAGGGCGACAGGGGTCGGGGAGCAGTTCTTC. Residues: CSASRATGVGEQFF.